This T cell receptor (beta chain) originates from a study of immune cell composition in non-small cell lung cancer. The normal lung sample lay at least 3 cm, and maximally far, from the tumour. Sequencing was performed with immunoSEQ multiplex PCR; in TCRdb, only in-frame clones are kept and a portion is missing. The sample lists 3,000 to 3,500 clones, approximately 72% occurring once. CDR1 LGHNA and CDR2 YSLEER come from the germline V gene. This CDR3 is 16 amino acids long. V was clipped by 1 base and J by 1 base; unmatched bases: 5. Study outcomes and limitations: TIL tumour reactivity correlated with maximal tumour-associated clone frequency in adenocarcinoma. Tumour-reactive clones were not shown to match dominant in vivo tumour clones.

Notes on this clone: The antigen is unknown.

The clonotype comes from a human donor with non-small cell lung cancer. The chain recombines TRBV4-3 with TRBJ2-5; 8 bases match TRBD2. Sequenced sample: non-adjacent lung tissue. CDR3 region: CASSQGERGSQETQYF. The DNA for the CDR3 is TGCGCCAGCAGCCAAGGGGAGCGGGGGTCCCAAGAGACCCAGTACTTC.